These T cell receptor gamma chains were read from a single sample in a study of intestinal T cells in coeliac disease. TCRdb used CATT to re-call clones from the multiplex PCR reads. The top ten hold 7.3% of the sample, which has 2,000 or so gamma-chain clones, approximately 50% seen once. Sequences were obtained from a duodenal biopsy. Receptor source: a human donor with celiac disease. Each CDR3 is given with its conserved first and last residue.

>14|TRGJP1|TRGV2
CATWWGTTGWFKIF
>15|TRGJP2|TRGV2
CATWGGNSSDWIKTF
>11|TRGJ1/TRGJ2|TRGV10
CAAWSGGVKLF
>13|TRGJ1/TRGJ2|TRGV9
CALWPRGYYKKLF
>13|TRGJP1|TRGV10
CAAWSQSGWFKIF
>16|TRGJP1|TRGV3
CATWDRRGTTGWFKIF
>15|TRGJ1/TRGJ2|TRGV9
CALWEVLVNYYKKLF
>9|TRGJP1|TRGV10
CATGWFKIF
>13|TRGJ1/TRGJ2|TRGV8
CATWDPNYYKKLF
>13|TRGJP1|TRGV8
CATWDRPRWFKIF
>13|TRGJ1/TRGJ2|TRGV8
CATWDRGGIWKLF
>13|TRGJ1/TRGJ2|TRGV10
CAVWDYLGSEKLF
>14|TRGJ1/TRGJ2|TRGV8
CATWDIGALYKKLF
>15|TRGJ1/TRGJ2|TRGV11
CACWTSPFNYYKKLF
>12|TRGJ1/TRGJ2|TRGV9
CALVGGYYKKLF
>14|TRGJP2|TRGV3
CATWDRGRDWIKTF
>17|TRGJP1|TRGV9
CALWEVRSRATGWFKIF
>13|TRGJ1/TRGJ2|TRGV2
CATWDGTLLRKLF
>15|TRGJP1|TRGV10
CAAWEAHTTGWFKIF
>12|TRGJ1/TRGJ2|TRGV2
CATWDEGGGNLF
>14|TRGJP2|TRGV2
CATWGPGSDWIKTF
>16|TRGJP1|TRGV10
CAAWELEDTTGWFKIF
>14|TRGJ1/TRGJ2|TRGV2
CATWDGPDYYKKLF
>12|TRGJ1/TRGJ2|TRGV3
CATWSGGYKKLF
>12|TRGJ1/TRGJ2|TRGV10
CAAWGDYYKKLF
>14|TRGJP1|TRGV2
CATRDGPPGWFKIF
>11|TRGJ1/TRGJ2|TRGV2
CATWDGRGKLF
>13|TRGJ1/TRGJ2|TRGV2
CADLGGNYYKKLF
>16|TRGJP1|TRGV9
CALWEAPDTTGWFKIF
>17|TRGJP1|TRGV10
CAAWDPLPHTTGWFKIF